This TCR beta chain was retrieved from a study of T cells in Graves' hyperthyroidism and ophthalmopathy. Diagnoses were made from clinical symptoms, serum measures (thyroxine and TRAb), thyroid ultrasound and orbital computed tomography. Regarding this clonotype: What it binds is unknown.

Findings of the study overall: Through a model of 13 V-J features, ophthalmopathy was separated from stable hyperthyroidism. Most expanded thyroid clonotypes above 0.001 recurred in blood.

Using RNA transcripts as the source, TCR beta CDR3 regions were amplified. Using the HTBI primer set, a first-round RT-PCR was run on the TCR CDR3. TCRdb analysed the multiplex PCR reads with MiXCR anew, one entry per CDR3 protein. The data show roughly 570,000 distinct CDR3 sequences, 40% to 55% seen once. Sequences were obtained from peripheral blood or thyroid tissue (not recorded which). The TCR originated in a woman aged 18-29 years with Graves' hyperthyroidism.

The CDR3 region is CAISGTSGVYEQYF. The CDR3 DNA follows: TGTGCCATTAGCGGGACTAGCGGAGTTTACGAGCAGTACTTC. V usage is TRBV12-3 or TRBV12-4 and J usage is TRBJ2-7; 11 bases are shared with TRBD2. The CDR3 has 14 residues. V was pared by 10 bases and J by 4 bases, with 9 bases of the junction left unmatched.